This is a list of T cell receptor beta chains from one sample in a study of T cells in Graves' hyperthyroidism and ophthalmopathy. TCRdb processed the multiplex PCR reads anew with MiXCR; each CDR3 protein has one entry. This table holds approximately 400,000 distinct CDR3 sequences, 11% to 15% found once. The sequenced sample was blood. The receptors stem from a man between 50 and 59 years old with Graves' ophthalmopathy. CDR3s leave out the opening cysteine and the closing phenylalanine or tryptophan.

>TRBJ2-5|TRBV11-2
ASSPIEGKETQY
>TRBJ1-5|TRBV3-1
ASSQSRRNQPQH
>TRBJ2-1|TRBV12-3/TRBV12-4
ASSIPWVAGNNEQF
>TRBJ2-6|TRBV19
ASSPKTSGANVLT
>TRBJ1-3|TRBV30
AWDHSGNTIY
>TRBJ1-5|TRBV19
ASSGQAYQPQH
>TRBJ2-7|TRBV19
ASSIPRGGTYEQY
>TRBJ2-1|TRBV27
ASSLGLAEPINEQF
>TRBJ2-1|TRBV7-9
ASSLALGLEQF
>TRBJ2-5|TRBV20-1
SATRGGGGETQY
>TRBJ2-5|TRBV30
AWRGQGVETQY
>TRBJ2-4|TRBV3-1
ASSQDSKNIQY
>TRBJ2-7|TRBV19
ASSSHGTPSEQY